The 21 T cell receptor beta chains below were found in one sample sequenced in a study of blood T cell repertoires in COVID-19 (TCRdb year 2020). Preparation of the library involved the immunoSEQ multiplex PCR assay. TCRdb re-hosts the immuneACCESS table, in-frame sequences only. Its copies lack some clones; in the studies checked, an unresolved V gene accounts for under half of them, and the cause for the rest is not known. This sample lists 300,000 to 350,000 clones; 90% were detected once. The ten largest clonotypes hold about 7% of the sample. The sequenced sample was peripheral blood. The source of these receptors is a woman aged 25 to 39 with COVID-19, enrolled during active disease.

CDR3: CASSQITGSSYEQYF. DNA of the CDR3: TGCGCCAGCAGCCAAATAACAGGGAGCTCCTACGAGCAGTACTTC. The chain combines TRBV4-1 with TRBJ2-7, with D maybe TRBD1 (6 bases). Germline CDR1 and CDR2: MGHRA and YSYEKL. Trimming took off 2 bases at V and 0 bases at J, with 11 bases between the two ends. CDR3 size: 15 residues.

This clone was recorded only once. This chain links TRBV6-6 with TRBJ2-2, with 7 bases aligning to TRBD2. Germline CDR1 is MNHNY and CDR2 is SVGAGI (reference sequence). With 10 bases clipped from V and 4 bases from J, the junction kept 9 bases outside the gene matches. The CDR3 spans 14 residues. DNA for the CDR3: TGTGCCACCCGGAGGGAGGGGAGCACCGGGGAGCTGTTTTTT. Amino acid sequence: CATRREGSTGELFF.

The rearrangement joins TRBV5-8 to TRBJ1-1; D is unclear. This CDR3 region has 12 residues. V was trimmed by 3 bases and J by 2 bases, leaving 5 bases between them. Germline assignment: CDR1 SGHTS and CDR2 YDEGEE. The CDR3 region has the DNA TGTGCCAGCAGCTCCATTAACACTGAAGCTTTCTTT. Translation gives CASSSINTEAFF.

J is TRBJ1-3 and V is TRBV5-4, with D possibly matching TRBD1 (5 bases). Germline V gene sequence: CDR1 SGHNT, CDR2 YYREEE (reference sequence). Between the trimmed V and J ends, which lost 4 bases and 0 bases, there was a span of 14 bases. The CDR3 has 16 amino acids. CDR3 region: CASSADMRSSGNTIYF. Written as DNA, the CDR3 is TGTGCCAGCAGCGCGGACATGCGGAGCTCTGGAAACACCATATATTTT. Complete variable domain (other parts from reference TRBV5-4 and TRBJ1-3): ETGVTQSPTHLIKTRGQQVTLRCSSQSGHNTVSWYQQALGQGPQFIFQYYREEENGRGNFPPRFSGLQFPNYSSELNVNALELDDSALYLCASSADMRSSGNTIYFGEGSWLTVV.

The rearrangement joins TRBV5-1 to TRBJ2-3; 7 bases fit TRBD2. V lost 0 bases and J lost 6; bases outside the gene matches: 16. Germline V gives CDR1 SGHRS, CDR2 YFSETQ. CDR3 size: 18 residues. This CDR3 is CASSLVRAGPGAGDTQYF. In nucleotides, the CDR3 is TGCGCCAGCAGCTTGGTCCGAGCGGGACCCGGTGCCGGCGATACGCAGTATTTT.

The chain is built from TRBV18 and TRBJ2-7, with 9 positions matching TRBD1. J gave up 3 bases and V 3 bases, and 3 bases lay outside the gene matches. Looked up from germline, CDR1 is KGHSH and CDR2 is LQKENI. The CDR3 totals 14 residues. The CDR3 DNA reads as TGTGCCAGCTCACCTGGGACAGGGTTCTACGAGCAGTACTTC. The encoded protein is CASSPGTGFYEQYF. The full variable domain, rest sourced from reference TRBV18 and TRBJ2-7, is NAGVMQNPRHLVRRRGQEARLRCSPMKGHSHVYWYRQLPEEGLKFMVYLQKENIIDESGMPKERFSAEFPKEGPSILRIQQVVRGDSAAYFCASSPGTGFYEQYFGPGTRLTVT.

V usage is TRBV5-1 and J usage is TRBJ2-1; possibly TRBD1 for D (5 bases). The CDR3 has 13 amino acids. Germline lookup yields CDR1 SGHRS and CDR2 YFSETQ. The V end was cut by 3 bases, the J end by 8 bases, with 12 bases between. CDR3 amino acids: CASSSQGFDEQFF. The CDR3 DNA is TGCGCCAGCAGCTCCCAGGGATTCGATGAGCAGTTCTTC.

This clone was counted a single time. V and J are TRBV2 and TRBJ1-6; D is undetermined. The CDR3 length is 13 residues. Trimming removed 3 bases at V and 9 bases at J, with 9 bases between. Germline V gene lookup returns CDR1 SNHLY and CDR2 FYNNEI. The CDR3, as DNA: TGTGCCAGCAGTGACTATATGAGTTCACCCCTCCACTTT. Amino acids: CASSDYMSSPLHF.

This clone was found once. The V and J genes are TRBV5-1 and TRBJ2-5; the D gene is possibly TRBD2 (6 bases). Germline CDR1 and CDR2: SGHRS and YFSETQ. The germline V and J ends were trimmed by 0 bases and 4 bases, with 13 bases remaining between them. The CDR3 extends over 15 amino acids. The CDR3 reads CASSLGWGGSETQYF. In DNA, the CDR3 is TGCGCCAGCAGCTTGGGGTGGGGAGGTTCAGAGACCCAGTACTTC. The full variable domain, completed using reference TRBV5-1 and TRBJ2-5, is KAGVTQTPRYLIKTRGQQVTLSCSPISGHRSVSWYQQTPGQGLQFLFEYFSETQRNKGNFPGRFSGRQFSNSRSEMNVSTLELGDSALYLCASSLGWGGSETQYFGPGTRLLVL.

The genes are TRBV13 and TRBJ2-2, with TRBD1 as a possible D gene (6 bases). V shed 6 bases and J shed 1 base, with 12 bases lying between them. Germline lookup yields CDR1 PRHDT and CDR2 FYEKMQ (reference sequence). This CDR3 region has 15 residues. The CDR3 is CASSRTAQNTGELFF. CDR3 sequence (DNA): TGTGCCAGCAGTCGGACAGCCCAGAACACCGGGGAGCTGTTTTTT.

The V gene is TRBV7-9, the J gene TRBJ2-1; 13 bases are a match to TRBD2. The CDR3 covers 15 residues. Trimming at V came to 4 bases and at J to 8 bases, leaving 5 bases not matched to a gene. Germline CDR1 and CDR2: SEHNR and FQNEAQ (reference sequence). The CDR3 is CASSSTGTSGDEQFF. In DNA, the CDR3 is TGTGCCAGCAGCTCCACCGGGACTAGCGGGGATGAGCAGTTCTTC.

V gene TRBV5-5 combines with J gene TRBJ1-3; TRBD1 matches 10 bases. The CDR3 covers 16 residues. Trimming at V came to 4 bases and at J to 3 bases, leaving 7 bases not matched to a gene. From germline, CDR1 is SGHKS and CDR2 YYEKEE (reference sequence). CDR3 coding DNA: TGTGCCAGCAGCCGATGGACAGGGGGAAATGGAAACACCATATATTTT. This sequence encodes CASSRWTGGNGNTIYF.

The chain uses TRBV5-1 and TRBJ1-5, with D possibly TRBD1 on 5 matching bases. The germline V and J ends were trimmed by 2 bases and 0 bases, with 9 bases remaining between them. CDR3 length: 15 residues. Germline V CDR1 and CDR2: SGHRS, YFSETQ. The CDR3 DNA reads as TGCGCCAGCAGCTTCGGGGGGAATAGCAATCAGCCCCAGCATTTT. Translating gives CASSFGGNSNQPQHF.

This clone was detected only once. The J gene is TRBJ1-2, the V gene TRBV11-2; possible D gene TRBD1, 6 bases. Trimming shortened V by 5 bases and J by 8 bases, and 18 bases separated the two germline ends. There are 14 residues in the CDR3. Per germline, CDR1 SGHAT and CDR2 FQNNGV. The CDR3 reads CASSPGGPMRGYTF. The CDR3 DNA sequence: TGTGCCAGCAGCCCGGGGGGCCCGATGAGAGGCTACACCTTC.

The chain is built from TRBV2 and TRBJ2-7, with TRBD2 matching 7 bases. Per the germline V gene, CDR1 is SNHLY and CDR2 is FYNNEI. V dropped 7 bases and J dropped 1; count of bases not matched to a gene: 1. This CDR3 is built from 12 residues. The CDR3 DNA reads TGTGCCAGCATCGGGGGGTCCTACGAGCAGTACTTC. This codes for CASIGGSYEQYF.

The chain is built from TRBV10-1 and TRBJ2-1, with D possibly TRBD2 on 6 matching bases. Deletions cut 0 bases from V and 16 bases from J, with 16 bases between. Germline V gene data show CDR1 as WNHNN and CDR2 as SYGVQD (reference sequence). This CDR3 comprises 13 residues. Written as DNA, the CDR3 is TGCGCCAGCAGTGAGTCGAGGCCGGGGCGGGAATTCTTC. Amino acids: CASSESRPGREFF.

The rearrangement joins TRBV27 to TRBJ1-4; D is undetermined. With 0 bases removed from V and 2 bases from J, the gap between germline ends came to 7 bases. Per the germline V gene, CDR1 is MNHEY and CDR2 is SMNVEV (reference sequence). This CDR3 comprises 15 residues. The CDR3 here is CASSLSGLTNEKLFF. The CDR3 nucleotides are TGTGCCAGCAGTTTATCCGGGTTGACTAATGAAAAACTGTTTTTT.

This clone was seen a single time. V usage is TRBV30 and J usage is TRBJ1-1, with a weak D call TRBD1 (6 bases). Per germline, CDR1 GTSNPN and CDR2 SVGIG (reference sequence). Trimming removed 0 bases from V and 6 bases from J, with 8 bases in between. This CDR3 is 12 amino acids long. CDR3 amino acids: CAWSVGGPEAFF. CDR3 bases: TGTGCCTGGAGTGTTGGGGGCCCTGAAGCTTTCTTT.

This chain joins TRBV7-9 and TRBJ2-7; TRBD2 agrees at 7 bases. In germline, CDR1 is SEHNR, CDR2 FQNEAQ (reference sequence). CDR3 length: 12 amino acids. J was trimmed by 5 bases and V by 5 bases; bases with no gene match: 3. The CDR3 region has the DNA TGTGCCAGCAGCCGGGGAGGGAACGAGCAGTACTTC. Protein: CASSRGGNEQYF.

This clone was seen only once. The genes are TRBV4-2 and TRBJ2-7, with 11 positions matching TRBD1. Trimming took 6 bases from V and 3 from J; bases not matched to a gene: 7. The CDR3 has 15 amino acids. The germline CDR1 and CDR2 sequences are LGHNA and YNFKEQ. The CDR3 nucleotides are TGTGCCAGCAGTTCCGGGACAGGGGGTCTCTACGAGCAGTACTTC. Protein product: CASSSGTGGLYEQYF.

This sequence joins TRBV19 and TRBJ2-7; TRBD2 aligns across 7 bases. CDR1 LNHDA and CDR2 SQIVND come from the germline V gene (reference sequence). This CDR3 contains 13 residues. V shed 3 bases, J shed 4 bases, and the junction held 3 bases outside the gene matches. CDR3 nucleotides: TGTGCCAGTAGTATGGGGGGAGGGTACGAGCAGTACTTC. It specifies CASSMGGGYEQYF.